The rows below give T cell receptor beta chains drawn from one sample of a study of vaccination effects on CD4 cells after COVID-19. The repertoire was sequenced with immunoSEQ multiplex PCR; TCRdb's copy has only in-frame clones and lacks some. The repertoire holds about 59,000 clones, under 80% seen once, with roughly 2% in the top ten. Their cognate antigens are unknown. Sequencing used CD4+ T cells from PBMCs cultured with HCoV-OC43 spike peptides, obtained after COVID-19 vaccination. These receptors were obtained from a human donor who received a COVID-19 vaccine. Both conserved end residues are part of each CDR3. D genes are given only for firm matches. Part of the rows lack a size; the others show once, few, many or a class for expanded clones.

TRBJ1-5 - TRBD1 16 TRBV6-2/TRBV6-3 CASSNKDRGYNQPQHF TGTGCCAGCAGTAACAAAGACAGGGGCTACAATCAGCCCCAGCATTTT
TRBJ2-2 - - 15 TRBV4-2 CASSHLGTMKGELFF TGTGCCAGCAGTCACCTAGGGACAATGAAGGGGGAGCTGTTTTTT
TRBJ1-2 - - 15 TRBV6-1 CASSDGGLFNYGYTF TGTGCCAGCAGTGATGGGGGACTGTTTAACTATGGCTACACCTTC
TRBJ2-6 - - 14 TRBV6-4 CASSFIAGANVLTF TGTGCCAGCAGCTTTATAGCTGGGGCCAACGTCCTGACTTTC
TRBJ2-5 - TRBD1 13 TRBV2 CASSRDREETQYF TGTGCCAGCAGTCGGGACAGAGAAGAGACCCAGTACTTC
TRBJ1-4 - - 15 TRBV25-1 CASSDASRRWGKLFF TGTGCCAGCAGTGACGCGAGTCGTCGGTGGGGAAAACTGTTTTTT
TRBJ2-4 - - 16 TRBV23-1 CASSRTPYLAKNIQYF TGCGCCAGCAGTCGGACACCCTACCTAGCCAAAAACATTCAGTACTTC
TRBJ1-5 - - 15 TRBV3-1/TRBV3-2 CASSPTTGGGQPQHF TGTGCCAGCAGCCCTACGACGGGGGGAGGACAGCCCCAGCATTTT
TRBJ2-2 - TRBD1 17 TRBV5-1 CASSTAGQGSVTGELFF TGCGCCAGCAGCACGGCCGGACAGGGTTCGGTCACCGGGGAGCTGTTTTTT
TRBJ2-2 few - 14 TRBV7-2 CASSLVRGTGELFF TGTGCCAGCAGCTTAGTCCGGGGAACCGGGGAGCTGTTTTTT
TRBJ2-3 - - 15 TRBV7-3 CASSLTGTRTDTQYF TGTGCCAGCAGCTTAACGGGGACCCGCACAGATACGCAGTATTTT
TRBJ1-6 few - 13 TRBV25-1 CASRGTSSSPLHF TGTGCCAGCAGAGGGACATCTTCCTCACCCCTCCACTTT
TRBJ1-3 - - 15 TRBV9 CASSVVGGTGNTIYF TGTGCCAGCAGCGTAGTAGGGGGAACTGGAAACACCATATATTTT
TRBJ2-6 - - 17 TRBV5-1 CASSTTFQGSGANVLTF TGCGCCAGCAGCACAACTTTTCAGGGTTCTGGGGCCAACGTCCTGACTTTC
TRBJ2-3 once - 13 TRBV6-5 CASRFRPGDTQYF TGTGCCAGCAGATTTCGGCCGGGGGATACGCAGTATTTT
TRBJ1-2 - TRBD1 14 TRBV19 CASRPTGGGYGYTF TGTGCCAGTAGGCCGACAGGGGGAGGCTATGGCTACACCTTC
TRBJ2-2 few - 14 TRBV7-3 CASSFRDRAGELFF TGTGCCAGCAGCTTCCGGGACCGCGCCGGGGAGCTGTTTTTT
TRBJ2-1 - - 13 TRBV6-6 CASTRVAYNEQFF TGTGCCAGCACCCGCGTAGCCTACAATGAGCAGTTCTTC
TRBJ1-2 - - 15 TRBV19 CASSIGGGTNYGYTF TGTGCCAGTAGTATAGGAGGAGGTACCAACTATGGCTACACCTTC
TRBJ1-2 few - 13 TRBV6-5 CASNAHSNYGYTF TGTGCCAGCAATGCCCATTCTAACTATGGCTACACCTTC
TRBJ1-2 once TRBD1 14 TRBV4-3 CASSRRQGSYGYTF TGCGCCAGCAGCCGACGACAGGGAAGCTATGGCTACACCTTC
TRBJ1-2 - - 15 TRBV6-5 CASSSPPRGLYGYTF TGTGCCAGCAGTTCCCCCCCCCGCGGGCTGTATGGCTACACCTTC
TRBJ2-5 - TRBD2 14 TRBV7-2 CASSPRTSGGTQYF TGTGCCAGCAGCCCGAGGACTAGCGGGGGTACCCAGTACTTC
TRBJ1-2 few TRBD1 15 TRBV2 CASDPGQGRNYGYTF TGTGCCAGCGACCCGGGACAGGGGAGAAACTATGGCTACACCTTC
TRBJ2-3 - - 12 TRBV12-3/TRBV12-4 CASRPGADTQYF TGTGCCAGCAGACCCGGGGCTGATACGCAGTATTTT
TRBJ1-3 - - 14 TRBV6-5 CASSPAGTRPTIYF TGTGCCAGCAGCCCGGCCGGGACGCGGCCCACCATATATTTT
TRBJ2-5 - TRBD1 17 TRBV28 CASSLPPGQGYQETQYF TGTGCCAGCAGTCTCCCTCCGGGACAGGGCTACCAAGAGACCCAGTACTTC
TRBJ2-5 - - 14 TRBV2 CATASVDAWETQYF TGTGCCACAGCGTCCGTTGACGCGTGGGAGACCCAGTACTTC
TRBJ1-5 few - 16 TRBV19 CASSIGAGSSNQPQHF TGTGCCAGTAGTATAGGGGCGGGGTCCAGCAATCAGCCCCAGCATTTT
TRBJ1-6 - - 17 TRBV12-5 CASGLVLQGSYNSPLHF TGTGCTAGTGGTTTGGTACTGCAGGGCTCCTATAATTCACCCCTCCACTTT
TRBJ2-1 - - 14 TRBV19 CASSIGVEVNEQFF TGTGCCAGTAGTATCGGCGTGGAGGTCAATGAGCAGTTCTTC
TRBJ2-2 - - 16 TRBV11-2 CASTPRQGTNTGELFF TGTGCCAGCACCCCTCGGCAGGGGACGAACACCGGGGAGCTGTTTTTT
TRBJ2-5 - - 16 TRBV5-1 CATTKRDRRDKETQYF TGCGCCACCACAAAGCGAGACAGGAGGGATAAAGAGACCCAGTACTTC
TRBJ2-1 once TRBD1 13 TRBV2 CASSPKGANEQFF TGTGCCAGCAGTCCGAAGGGGGCCAATGAGCAGTTCTTC
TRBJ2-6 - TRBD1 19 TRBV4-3 CASSQDRATGGAGANVLTF TGCGCCAGCAGCCAAGATAGGGCGACAGGGGGCGCTGGGGCCAACGTCCTGACTTTC
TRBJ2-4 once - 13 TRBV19 CASSMAGGNIQYF TGTGCCAGTAGTATGGCCGGGGGTAACATTCAGTACTTC
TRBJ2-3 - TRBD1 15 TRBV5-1 CASSLSDRGTDTQYF TGCGCCAGCAGCTTGTCGGACAGGGGGACAGATACGCAGTATTTT
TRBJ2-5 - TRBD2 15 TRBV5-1 CASSLEKGGSETQYF TGCGCCAGCAGCTTGGAAAAGGGAGGGTCGGAGACCCAGTACTTC
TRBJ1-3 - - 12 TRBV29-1 CSVRGSGNTIYF TGCAGCGTTCGGGGTTCTGGAAACACCATATATTTT
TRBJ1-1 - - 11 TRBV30 CAWSRGSEAFF TGTGCCTGGAGTAGGGGCTCTGAAGCTTTCTTT
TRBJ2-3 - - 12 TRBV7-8 CASSPGARKQYF TGTGCCAGCAGTCCGGGGGCTCGGAAGCAGTATTTT
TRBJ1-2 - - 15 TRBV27 CASSPRSVGNYGYTF TGTGCCAGCAGTCCCCGATCCGTGGGTAACTATGGCTACACCTTC
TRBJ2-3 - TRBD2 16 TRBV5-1 CASSLGLAGSTDTQYF TGCGCCAGCAGCCTGGGACTAGCGGGGAGCACAGATACGCAGTATTTT
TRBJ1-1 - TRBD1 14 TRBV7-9 CASGQGRVNTEAFF TGTGCCAGCGGACAGGGAAGGGTGAACACTGAAGCTTTCTTT
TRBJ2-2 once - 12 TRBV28 CASSSGTGELFF TGTGCCAGCAGTTCGGGAACCGGGGAGCTGTTTTTT
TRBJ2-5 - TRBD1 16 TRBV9 CASSQWGTGAQETQYF TGTGCCAGCAGCCAATGGGGGACAGGAGCCCAAGAGACCCAGTACTTC
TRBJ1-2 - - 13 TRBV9 CASSVVAWRGYTF TGTGCCAGCAGCGTAGTAGCGTGGCGTGGCTACACCTTC
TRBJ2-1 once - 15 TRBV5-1 CASARDGSSYNEQFF TGCGCCAGCGCTCGGGACGGTAGCTCCTACAATGAGCAGTTCTTC
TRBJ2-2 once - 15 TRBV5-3 CARSRRAVPIRELFF TGTGCCAGAAGCCGAAGGGCAGTCCCTATCAGGGAGCTGTTTTTT
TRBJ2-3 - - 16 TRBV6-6 CASTPRGGTSTDTQYF TGTGCCAGCACTCCCAGGGGGGGGACTAGCACAGATACGCAGTATTTT
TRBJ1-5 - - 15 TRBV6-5 CASRDSPYSNQPQHF TGTGCCAGCAGGGACAGCCCCTATAGCAATCAGCCCCAGCATTTT
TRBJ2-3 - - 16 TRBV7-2 CASSRSSLFGTDTQYF TGTGCCAGCAGCCGGTCTTCACTTTTTGGCACAGATACGCAGTATTTT
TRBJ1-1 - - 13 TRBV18 CASSPRRGTEAFF TGTGCCAGCTCACCCAGGCGTGGCACTGAAGCTTTCTTT
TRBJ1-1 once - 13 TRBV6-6 CASRPRENTEAFF TGTGCCAGCAGACCCAGGGAGAACACTGAAGCTTTCTTT
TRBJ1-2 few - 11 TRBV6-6 CASSWEIFYTF TGTGCCAGCAGTTGGGAAATCTTTTACACCTTC
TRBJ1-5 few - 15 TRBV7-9 CASSLGAPRVQPQHF TGTGCCAGCAGCTTAGGGGCCCCCAGGGTTCAGCCCCAGCATTTT
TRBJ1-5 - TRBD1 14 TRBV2 CASREQGAGQPQHF TGTGCCAGCAGGGAACAGGGGGCTGGTCAGCCCCAGCATTTT
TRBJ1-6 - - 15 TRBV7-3 CASSLAGDANSPLHF TGTGCCAGCAGCTTAGCAGGAGACGCAAATTCACCCCTCCACTTT
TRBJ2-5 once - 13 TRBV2 CASSRPTQETQYF TGTGCCAGCAGCCGACCAACACAAGAGACCCAGTACTTC
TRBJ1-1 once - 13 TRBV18 CASSPGVFTEAFF TGTGCCAGCTCACCAGGGGTGTTCACTGAAGCTTTCTTT